The 32 T cell receptor beta chains reported below all come from one sample, sequenced in a study of blood T cell repertoires in COVID-19 (dated by TCRdb to about 2020). The method behind the library was the immunoSEQ multiplex PCR assay. TCRdb carries this immuneACCESS record with in-frame sequences only. Its versions omit some clonotypes, under half of them owing to an unresolved V gene in the studies checked, with the rest unexplained. Within this sample are about 140,000 clones, with less than 80% of them counted one time only. 3.5% to 4.5% of the sample lies in the top ten. The sequenced sample consisted of peripheral blood. The receptors were sampled from a man aged 55 to 70 with acute or convalescent COVID-19.

V gene TRBV28 combines with J gene TRBJ1-6, with unresolved D. V was shortened by 4 bases and J by 8 bases, with 6 bases between the two germline ends. CDR1 and CDR2 from the germline V gene are MDHEN and SYDVKM. The CDR3 runs 12 residues. CDR3 nucleotides: TGTGCCAGCAGTTCGACTCATTCACCCCTCCACTTT. Its translation: CASSSTHSPLHF.

The V call is TRBV28, the J call TRBJ1-5; tentatively, D is TRBD1 (6 bases). V was cut by 4 bases and J by 6 bases, with 19 bases left in between. CDR1 is MDHEN and CDR2 is SYDVKM in the germline V gene. The CDR3 runs 16 residues. CDR3 bases: TGTGCCAGCAGTTCGTCGGGGGGGGCTCGACGTCAGCCCCAGCATTTT. This gives the protein CASSSSGGARRQPQHF.

V gene TRBV7-3 combines with J gene TRBJ2-5; no clear D gene. This CDR3 has 13 residues. The V end was cut by 4 bases, the J end by 5 bases, with 11 bases between. The germline V gene has CDR1 SGHTA and CDR2 FQGTGA. CDR3 coding DNA: TGTGCCAGCAGCTCATCACTCGGGGAGACCCAGTACTTC. This translates into CASSSSLGETQYF.

The chain couples TRBV19 to TRBJ1-1; D gene ambiguous. The germline gives CDR1 LNHDA, CDR2 SQIVND (reference sequence). V dropped 10 bases and J dropped 6 bases, with 18 bases sitting between them. This CDR3 spans 13 amino acids. The CDR3 coding sequence is TGTGCCACTACAGAGGGTCCCGGGGCTGAAGCTTTCTTT. Translating it yields CATTEGPGAEAFF.

The chain combines TRBV11-3 with TRBJ2-1; D ambiguous. CDR3 length equals 16 residues. Germline V gives CDR1 SGHNT, CDR2 YENEEA. Trimming took off 1 base at V and 0 bases at J, with 10 bases between the two ends. In DNA, the CDR3 is TGTGCCAGCAGCTTAGGGAGACCCAGCTCCTACAATGAGCAGTTCTTC. It yields the protein CASSLGRPSSYNEQFF.

The chain uses TRBV12-3 or TRBV12-4 and TRBJ2-2; D gene ambiguous. The CDR3 consists of 11 residues. V dropped 7 bases and J dropped 8 bases, with 8 bases sitting between them. CDR3 DNA sequence: TGTGCCAGCAAGTTGACAGGGGAGCTGTTTTTT. Protein: CASKLTGELFF.

The chain recombines TRBV28 with TRBJ2-1; possible D gene TRBD2, 6 bases. The CDR3 runs to 16 residues. In germline, CDR1 is MDHEN, CDR2 SYDVKM. With 6 bases removed from V and 8 bases from J, the gap between germline ends came to 23 bases. This chain's CDR3 is CASSSLGTRDFDEQFF. CDR3 nucleotide sequence: TGTGCCAGCAGCTCGTTAGGGACCCGGGACTTCGATGAGCAGTTCTTC. Complete variable domain (other parts from reference TRBV28 and TRBJ2-1): DVKVTQSSRYLVKRTGEKVFLECVQDMDHENMFWYRQDPGLGLRLIYFSYDVKMKEKGDIPEGYSVSREKKERFSLILESASTNQTSMYLCASSSLGTRDFDEQFFGPGTRLTVL.

The chain carries TRBV21-1 and TRBJ2-7; TRBD2, the table's D call, lacks a check against the DNA. TRBV21-1 is a listed pseudogene. CDR3 size: 12 residues. CDR3 sequence (DNA): TGTGCCAGCAGCTATCCTTCCTACGAGCAGTACTTC. As protein: CASSYPSYEQYF.

As to this clone: Germline is not matched at one junction end, which may reflect a read error. The gene calls are TRBV6-1 and TRBJ1-1; 9 bases match TRBD1. The CDR3 runs 14 residues. The V gene's germline CDR1 is MNHNS and CDR2 SASEGT. The DNA of the CDR3 is TGTGCCAGCAGGGAAGGACAGGGGTACACTGAAGCTTTCTTT. It codes for CASREGQGYTEAFF.

This clone was detected ten times or more. The CDR3 here is CASSTGTGWYNEQFF. The CDR3 DNA follows: TGTGCCAGCAGCACCGGGACAGGGTGGTACAATGAGCAGTTCTTC. V and J are TRBV27 and TRBJ2-1; the match to TRBD1 covers 9 bases. J was trimmed by 4 bases and V by 6 bases; bases with no gene match: 7. The CDR3 totals 15 residues. The germline V gene encodes CDR1 MNHEY and CDR2 SMNVEV (reference sequence).

The V gene is TRBV5-8, the J gene TRBJ1-4, with no clear D. The germline V and J ends were trimmed by 5 bases and 3 bases, with 8 bases remaining between them. The CDR3 totals 13 residues. The germline V gene encodes CDR1 SGHTS and CDR2 YDEGEE. The DNA for the CDR3 is TGTGCCAGCAGGCGAGAATCTAATGAAAAACTGTTTTTT. As protein: CASRRESNEKLFF.

This clone was detected only a few times. The chain recombines TRBV18 with TRBJ2-1; 10 nucleotides agree with TRBD2. J was trimmed by 6 bases and V by 2 bases; bases with no gene match: 4. The CDR3 sequence is 15 residues long. Germline-derived CDR1 and CDR2 are KGHSH and LQKENI. This CDR3 is CASSPATSGFNEQFF. CDR3 sequence (DNA): TGTGCCAGCTCACCAGCGACTAGCGGGTTCAATGAGCAGTTCTTC.

The CDR3 bases are TGCAGCGTAGGGACAGGGGCTAACTATGGCTACACCTTC. Translated: CSVGTGANYGYTF. This chain uses TRBV29-1 with TRBJ1-2, with 10 bases lining up with TRBD1. The trim removed 6 bases at V and 0 bases at J, leaving 1 base unmatched. The CDR3 sequence is 13 residues long. Germline-derived CDR1 and CDR2 are SQVTM and ANQGSEA. The full variable domain, rest sourced from reference TRBV29-1 and TRBJ1-2, is SAVISQKPSRDICQRGTSLTIQCQVDSQVTMMFWYRQQPGQSLTLIATANQGSEATYESGFVIDKFPISRPNLTFSTLTVSNMSPEDSSIYLCSVGTGANYGYTFGSGTRLTVV.

V is TRBV2 and J is TRBJ1-3; weak D call: TRBD1 (5 bases). The CDR3 is made up of 13 amino acids. CDR1 and CDR2 from the germline V gene are SNHLY and FYNNEI. The germline V and J ends were trimmed by 6 bases and 2 bases, with 8 bases remaining between them. The CDR3 DNA reads TGTGCCAGCAGGGAGGGGCCTGGAAACACCATATATTTT. Its protein is CASREGPGNTIYF.

The chain links TRBV24-1 to TRBJ1-5, with TRBD1 matching over 7 bases. Trimming took 4 bases from V and 4 from J; bases not matched to a gene: 3. Germline values: CDR1 KGHDR, CDR2 SFDVKD. The CDR3 is made up of 14 amino acids. The CDR3 reads CATSDQGQNQPQHF. DNA for the CDR3: TGTGCCACCAGTGACCAGGGACAGAATCAGCCCCAGCATTTT.

The CDR3 nucleotides are TGCGCCAGCAGCTTGGCAGGGGATGGGGGCTACACCTTC. Protein product: CASSLAGDGGYTF. This chain links TRBV5-1 with TRBJ1-2, with a possible D match to TRBD1 (6 bases). Germline CDR1 and CDR2: SGHRS and YFSETQ. This CDR3 is 13 amino acids long. The V and J ends lost 0 bases and 8 bases respectively, with 11 bases between them.

The V call is TRBV20-1, the J call TRBJ1-1; D call uncertain. CDR1 and CDR2 from the germline V gene are DFQATT and SNEGSKA (reference sequence). The CDR3 spans 11 residues. The V gene lost 6 bases and the J gene lost 2 bases, with 7 bases spanning the gap. CDR3 sequence: CSAPVNTEAFF. In DNA, the CDR3 is TGCAGTGCCCCCGTCAACACTGAAGCTTTCTTT.

The chain couples TRBV10-3 to TRBJ1-3; 10 bases align to TRBD1. J lost 2 bases, V lost 6 bases, and 4 bases had no gene match. Per germline, CDR1 ENHRY and CDR2 SYGVKD. The CDR3 is made up of 15 amino acids. The CDR3 DNA is TGTGCCATCAGGCCGACAGGGGGCACTGGAAACACCATATATTTT. Its protein product is CAIRPTGGTGNTIYF.

The V gene is TRBV28, the J gene TRBJ1-1; the D is unclear. V was shortened by 6 bases and J by 5 bases, with 19 bases between the two germline ends. The CDR3 sequence is 15 residues long. The germline gives CDR1 MDHEN, CDR2 SYDVKM. CDR3 coding DNA: TGTGCCAGCAGGCCGACGACTGGGTCGGGGACTGAAGCTTTCTTT. It translates to CASRPTTGSGTEAFF.

This clone has only a few counts. The J gene is TRBJ1-1, the V gene TRBV27; 7 bases are shared with TRBD1. Trimming took 5 bases from V and 2 from J; bases not matched to a gene: 8. Per the germline V gene, CDR1 is MNHEY and CDR2 is SMNVEV (reference sequence). The CDR3 runs 15 residues. The CDR3 DNA is TGTGCCAGCAGTCCAAGACAGGGATCTAACACTGAAGCTTTCTTT. Translating it yields CASSPRQGSNTEAFF.

This clone was picked up a small number of times. The chain couples TRBV12-3 or TRBV12-4 to TRBJ1-2, with a tentative D call TRBD1 (6 bases). Trimming took off 2 bases at V and 11 bases at J, with 15 bases between the two ends. This CDR3 contains 13 residues. The CDR3 bases are TGTGCCAGCAGTTTAACTGGGGAGGGGGTTTACACCTTC. Encoded protein: CASSLTGEGVYTF.

CDR3 protein: CASSQGRGGDSPLHF. The CDR3, as DNA: TGCGCCAGCAGCCAAGGTCGGGGGGGGGATTCACCCCTCCACTTT. This chain uses TRBV4-3 with TRBJ1-6, with D possibly TRBD1 on 5 matching bases. From germline, CDR1 is LGHNA and CDR2 YSLEER. The length of the CDR3 is 15 residues. The germline V and J ends were trimmed by 1 base and 8 bases, with 12 bases remaining between them.

At least ten counts were recorded for this clone. J is TRBJ1-2 and V is TRBV4-2; no clear D. The germline V gene encodes CDR1 LGHNA and CDR2 YNFKEQ. The CDR3 length is 13 residues. The V end lost 4 bases, the J end lost 4 bases, and 10 bases lay between the germline ends. In DNA, the CDR3 is TGTGCCAGCAGCCGTCTCGGGAGCTATGGCTACACCTTC. Its protein is CASSRLGSYGYTF.

V gene TRBV2 combines with J gene TRBJ2-7; 7 bases line up with TRBD1. The CDR3 totals 15 residues. J was trimmed by 3 bases and V by 4 bases; bases with no gene match: 9. Germline assignment: CDR1 SNHLY and CDR2 FYNNEI. CDR3 residues: CASSGGSGGIYEQYF. The CDR3, as DNA: TGTGCCAGCAGTGGGGGGTCAGGGGGAATCTACGAGCAGTACTTC.

This sequence joins TRBV19 and TRBJ2-1; D gene ambiguous. Looked up from germline, CDR1 is LNHDA and CDR2 is SQIVND (reference sequence). V lost 4 bases and J lost 3, with 7 bases in between. CDR3 length equals 13 residues. The CDR3 here is CASSTGNYNEQFF. The DNA for the CDR3 is TGTGCCAGTAGTACAGGAAACTACAATGAGCAGTTCTTC.

The chain combines TRBV29-1 with TRBJ1-1, with D possibly being TRBD1 (6 bases). Trimming cost V 4 bases and J 0 bases, with 9 bases left between them. Per the germline V gene, CDR1 is SQVTM and CDR2 is ANQGSEA. The CDR3 is 13 residues long. This CDR3 reads CSVGTVMNTEAFF. The CDR3 DNA reads TGCAGCGTTGGGACAGTTATGAACACTGAAGCTTTCTTT.

The chain combines TRBV6-1 with TRBJ2-2, with a weak D call TRBD2 (6 bases). The CDR3 totals 14 residues. The V end lost 3 bases, the J end lost 2 bases, and 7 bases lay between the germline ends. The germline V gene has CDR1 MNHNS and CDR2 SASEGT. As DNA, the CDR3 is TGTGCCAGCAGTGAGGGACTTAACACCGGGGAGCTGTTTTTT. Translated, it gives CASSEGLNTGELFF.

The chain combines TRBV5-1 with TRBJ1-1; D is undetermined. V was clipped by 5 bases and J by 7 bases, with 15 bases between them. The CDR3 length is 13 residues. Germline lookup yields CDR1 SGHRS and CDR2 YFSETQ. The CDR3 region is CASSLWPGLEAFF. The CDR3 DNA sequence: TGCGCCAGCAGTTTGTGGCCAGGACTTGAAGCTTTCTTT.

This clone occurred a few times. The gene calls are TRBV13 and TRBJ2-3; 10 nucleotides align to TRBD2. The J segment lost 3 bases and the V segment lost 5 bases, leaving 20 bases of the junction unmatched. The CDR3 covers 20 residues. Germline CDR1 PRHDT, CDR2 FYEKMQ (reference sequence). The CDR3 DNA reads as TGTGCCAGCAGCCGATATCGCCGTACTAGCGGGAAGTCTTATACAGATACGCAGTATTTT. It is translated as CASSRYRRTSGKSYTDTQYF.

The V and J genes are TRBV18 and TRBJ1-1; the D gene is possibly TRBD1 (6 bases). The CDR3 covers 15 residues. Germline assignment: CDR1 KGHSH and CDR2 LQKENI. Trimming cost V 3 bases and J 0 bases, with 11 bases left between them. CDR3 DNA sequence: TGTGCCAGCTCACCCTGGGAGGGGGTGAACACTGAAGCTTTCTTT. Protein sequence: CASSPWEGVNTEAFF.

This chain connects TRBV12-3 or TRBV12-4 to TRBJ1-1; tentative D call: TRBD1 (5 bases). This CDR3 is 13 amino acids long. V was trimmed by 3 bases and J by 4 bases, leaving 9 bases between them. CDR3 DNA sequence: TGTGCCAGCAGTTTGGGGCCTGTCACTGAAGCTTTCTTT. This sequence encodes CASSLGPVTEAFF.

The DNA for the CDR3 is TGCGCCAGCAGCCAAGGCAGGCCTGGTGGGGCCAACGTCCTGACTTTC. It specifies CASSQGRPGGANVLTF. V gene TRBV4-3 combines with J gene TRBJ2-6; D gene uncertain. The CDR3 runs to 16 residues. Germline V gene lookup returns CDR1 LGHNA and CDR2 YSLEER. V was cut by 1 base and J by 3 bases, with 10 bases left in between.